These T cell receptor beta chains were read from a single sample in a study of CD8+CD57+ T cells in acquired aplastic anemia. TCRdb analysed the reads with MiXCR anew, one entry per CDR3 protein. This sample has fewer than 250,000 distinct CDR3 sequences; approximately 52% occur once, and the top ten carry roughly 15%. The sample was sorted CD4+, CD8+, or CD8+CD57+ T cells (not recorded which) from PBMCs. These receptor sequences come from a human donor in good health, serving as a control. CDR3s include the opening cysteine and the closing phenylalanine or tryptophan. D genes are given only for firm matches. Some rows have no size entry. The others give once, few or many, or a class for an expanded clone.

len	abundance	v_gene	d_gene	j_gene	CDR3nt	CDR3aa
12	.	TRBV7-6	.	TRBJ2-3	TGTGCCAGCAGCATCGATTCAGATACGCAGTATTTT	CASSIDSDTQYF
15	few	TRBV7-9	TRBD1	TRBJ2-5	TGTGCCAGCAGCTTAGGGGACAGGGACTTAGAGACCCAGTACTTC	CASSLGDRDLETQYF
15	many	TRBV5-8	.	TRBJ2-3	TGTGCCAGCAGCTTGAGCCACCCTAGCACAGATACGCAGTATTTT	CASSLSHPSTDTQYF
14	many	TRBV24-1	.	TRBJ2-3	TGTGCCACCAGTGATTCGGGGCGCACAGATACGCAGTATTTT	CATSDSGRTDTQYF
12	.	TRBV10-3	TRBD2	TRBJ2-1	TGTGCCGTAAAGCGGGAGTCCGATGAGCAGTTCTTC	CAVKRESDEQFF
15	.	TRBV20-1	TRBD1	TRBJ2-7	TGCAGTGCCAAGCGAGGGACAGTCTTCTCCTACAAGCAGTACTTC	CSAKRGTVFSYKQYF
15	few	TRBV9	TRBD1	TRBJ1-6	TGTGCCAGCAGCGTAGATGGACAGGGCAATTCACCCCTCCACTTT	CASSVDGQGNSPLHF
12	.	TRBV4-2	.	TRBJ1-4	TGTGCCAGCAGCCAACTCCGGGAAAACCCGTTTTTT	CASSQLRENPFF
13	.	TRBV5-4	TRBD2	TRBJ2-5	TGTGCCAGCGGCTTGGCGGGAGAAGAGACCCAGTACTTC	CASGLAGEETQYF
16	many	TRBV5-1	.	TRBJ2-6	TGCGCCAGCAGCTTAGGGACCGCGTCAGGGGCCAACGTCCTGACTTTC	CASSLGTASGANVLTF
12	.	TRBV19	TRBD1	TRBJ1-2	TGTGCCAGTAGACCAGGGGGCGAGGGCTACACCTTC	CASRPGGEGYTF
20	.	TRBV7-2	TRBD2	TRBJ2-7	TGTGCCAGCAGCTTGGGGGGGGGGGGAGCGGGGGGGCCAAGAAGCAACGAGCAGTACTTC	CASSLGGGGAGGPRSNEQYF
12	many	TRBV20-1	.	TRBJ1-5	TGCAGTGCTAGAGATCTCGGGCAGCCCCAGCATTTT	CSARDLGQPQHF
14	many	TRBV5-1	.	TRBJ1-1	TGCGCCAGCAGCTCCACATTCGACAGCACTGAAGCTTTCTTT	CASSSTFDSTEAFF
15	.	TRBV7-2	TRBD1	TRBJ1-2	TGTGCCAGCAGCTTATACGGACAGCAGGGGGGCAGCTACACCTTC	CASSLYGQQGGSYTF
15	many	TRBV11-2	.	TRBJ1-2	TGTGCCAGCAGCTTAGGAGTTGGTGCGACTATTGGCTACACCTTC	CASSLGVGATIGYTF
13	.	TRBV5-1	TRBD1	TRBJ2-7	TGCGCCAGCAGGACAGGGGGTGGGTACGAGCAGTACTTC	CASRTGGGYEQYF
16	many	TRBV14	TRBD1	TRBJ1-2	TGTGCCAGCAGCCAAGATCCGGGCAGGGGGACCTATGGCTACACCTTC	CASSQDPGRGTYGYTF
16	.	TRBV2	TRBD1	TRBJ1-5	TGTGCCAGCAGAGCCGGGACAGGTTCGGGGGACCAGCCCCAGCATTTT	CASRAGTGSGDQPQHF
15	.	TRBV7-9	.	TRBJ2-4	TGTGCCAGCAGCTTAGCGCAGGCTGCGGAAAACATTCAGTACTTC	CASSLAQAAENIQYF
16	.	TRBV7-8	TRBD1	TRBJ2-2	TGTGCCAGCAGCCCCGGGGACAGGTATAACACCGGGGAGCTGTTTTTT	CASSPGDRYNTGELFF
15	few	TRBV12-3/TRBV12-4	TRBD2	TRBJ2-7	TGTGCCAGCATCGCTAGACTAGCGGGGGGTTACGAGCAGTACTTC	CASIARLAGGYEQYF
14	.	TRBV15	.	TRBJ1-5	TGTGCCACCAGCAGTGAATCCGGGGGTCAGCCCCAGCATTTT	CATSSESGGQPQHF
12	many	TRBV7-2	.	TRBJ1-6	TGTGCCAGCAGCGGAGGAGACTCACCCCTCCACTTT	CASSGGDSPLHF
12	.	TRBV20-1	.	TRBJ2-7	TGCAGTGCTAGAGTTTACGACTACGAGCAGTACTTC	CSARVYDYEQYF
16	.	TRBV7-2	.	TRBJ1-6	TGTGCCAGCAGCCACGCCCTACTAGCGGGTAATTCACCCCTCCACTTT	CASSHALLAGNSPLHF
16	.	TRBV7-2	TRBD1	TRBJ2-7	TGTGCCAGCAGCTTAGGGGGGGGACAGGGGGCCTACGAGCAGTACTTC	CASSLGGGQGAYEQYF
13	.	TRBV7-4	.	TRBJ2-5	TGTGCCAGCAGTGCCCCTAGGCAAGAGACCCAGTACTTC	CASSAPRQETQYF
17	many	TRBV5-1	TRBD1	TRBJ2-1	TGCGCCAGCAGCTTGGGGGTACAGGGGACAAGATACAATGAGCAGTTCTTC	CASSLGVQGTRYNEQFF
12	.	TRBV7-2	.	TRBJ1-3	TGTGCCAGCAGCCGGGGGGGTGACACCATATATTTT	CASSRGGDTIYF
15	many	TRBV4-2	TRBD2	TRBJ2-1	TGTGCCAGCAGCCTACGGACTAGCGGGGCGGATGAGCAGTTCTTC	CASSLRTSGADEQFF
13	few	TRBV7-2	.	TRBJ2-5	TGTGCCAGTAGGGGGAGGGACTCCGAGACCCAGTACTTC	CASRGRDSETQYF
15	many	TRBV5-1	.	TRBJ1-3	TGCGCCAGCAGCTCGACCGGGGCCTCTGGAAACACCATATATTTT	CASSSTGASGNTIYF
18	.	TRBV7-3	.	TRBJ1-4	TGTGCCAGCAGCCTGGACGGGGGGCTTGAGCAGGGAAACGAAAAACTGTTTTTT	CASSLDGGLEQGNEKLFF
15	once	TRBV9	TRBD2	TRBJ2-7	TGTGCCAGCAGCCTTTGGGCTAGCGGGGGCTATGAGCAGTACTTC	CASSLWASGGYEQYF
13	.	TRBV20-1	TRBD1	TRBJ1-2	TGCAGTGCCAGACAGGGGGAAAACTATGGCTACACCTTC	CSARQGENYGYTF
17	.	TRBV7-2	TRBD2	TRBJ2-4	TGTGCCAGCAGCCTGCAACCGAGCGGGGGGGAAAGGGGCATTCAGTACTTC	CASSLQPSGGERGIQYF
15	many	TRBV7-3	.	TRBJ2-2	TGTGCCAGCAGCTCCCTCCCTCGGTGGGTCGGGGAGCTGTTTTTT	CASSSLPRWVGELFF
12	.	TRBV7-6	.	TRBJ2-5	TGTGCCAGCAGCCCTCGAGGGGGGACCCAGTACTTC	CASSPRGGTQYF
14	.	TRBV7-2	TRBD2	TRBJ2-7	TGTGCCAGCAAGGAGACTAGCGGTCCCTACGAGCAGTACTTC	CASKETSGPYEQYF
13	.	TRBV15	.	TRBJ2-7	TGTGCCACCAGCCGAAACCGAAATTACGAGCAGTACTTC	CATSRNRNYEQYF
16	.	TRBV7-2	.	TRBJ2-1	TGTGCCAGCAGCTTAGTCCGGGGGCAGGCGGGCAATGAGCAGTTCTTC	CASSLVRGQAGNEQFF
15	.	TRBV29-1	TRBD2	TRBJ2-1	TGCAGCGTTGATGGGGTAGCGGGGGGGCGTAGTGAGCAGTTCTTC	CSVDGVAGGRSEQFF
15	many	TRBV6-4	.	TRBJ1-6	TGTGCCAGCAGTGACGGGAGGGGAAGAGGGTCACCCCTCCACTTT	CASSDGRGRGSPLHF
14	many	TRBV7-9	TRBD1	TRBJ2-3	TGTGCCAGCAGCTCCACAGGGGTTGGGGATACGCAGTATTTT	CASSSTGVGDTQYF
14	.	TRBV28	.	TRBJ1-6	TGTGCCAGCAGTTTTGTTAACCTCCTCGTCCCCCTCCACTTT	CASSFVNLLVPLHF
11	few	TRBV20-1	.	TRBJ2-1	TGCAGTGCTGGGCTGTACAATGAGCAGTTCTTC	CSAGLYNEQFF
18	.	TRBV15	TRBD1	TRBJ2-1	TGTGCCACCAGCAGACCGGGACAGGGGGCAGGGACTACAATGAACAATTTCTTC	CATSRPGQGAGTTMNNFF
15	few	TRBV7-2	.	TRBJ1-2	TGTGCCAGCAGCTTAGTGTTAGAGACAGCCTATGGCTACACCTTC	CASSLVLETAYGYTF
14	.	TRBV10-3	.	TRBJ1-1	TGTGCCATTGGGGCGGGAGGGGTAGGGACTGAAGCTTTCTTT	CAIGAGGVGTEAFF
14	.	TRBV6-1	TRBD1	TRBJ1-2	TGTGCCAGCAGTCGGACAGGGGGCGGTTATGGCTACACCTTC	CASSRTGGGYGYTF
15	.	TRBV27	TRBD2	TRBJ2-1	TGTGCCAGCAGTTTAGCAGGCGGGGGGGCTCTTGAGCAGTTCTTC	CASSLAGGGALEQFF
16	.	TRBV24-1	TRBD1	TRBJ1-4	TGTGCCACCAGTGAAACGCGGACAGGGGGACATGAAAAACTGTTTTTT	CATSETRTGGHEKLFF
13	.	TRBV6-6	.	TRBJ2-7	TGTGCCAGCAGTTACGGAGGGGGATCCCAGCAGTACTTC	CASSYGGGSQQYF
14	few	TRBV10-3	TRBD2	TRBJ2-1	TGTGCCATCGGTAGTACAGGACTAGACACCGGGCAGTTCTTC	CAIGSTGLDTGQFF